This entry is about one T cell receptor beta chain. Its antigen is still unknown. This entry comes from a study of cytomegalovirus exposure and HLA in healthy donors. Use of 60 Vbeta and 13 Jbeta primers characterized the PCR. TCRdb keeps only in-frame clones here, not all; method: immunoSEQ multiplex PCR. The sample totals 55,000 to 75,000 clones. Points from the study as a whole: Most TCR beta V segments were productive about 87% or about 30% of the time in an earlier analysis.

From germline, CDR1 is MDHEN and CDR2 SYDVKM. The trim removed 4 bases at V and 9 bases at J, leaving 11 bases unmatched. The CDR3 sequence is 15 residues long. This chain connects TRBV28 to TRBJ2-2; 7 nucleotides line up with TRBD1. The sequence derives from a male donor in good health and CMV-seronegative. The sequenced sample was PBMCs. The CDR3 sequence is CASSSGQERVRELFF. In DNA, the CDR3 is TGTGCCAGCAGTTCAGGACAGGAAAGGGTTAGGGAGCTGTTTTTT.